This TCR beta chain came from a study of neurological immune-mediated disorders. This clonotype occurred many times. Germline CDR1 MDHEN, CDR2 SYDVKM. Unmatched junction bases numbered 12, after V lost 6 bases and J lost 5 bases. The CDR3 runs 16 residues. By 5'RACE with 10-nucleotide random UMIs, the cDNA was made. TCRdb re-analysed the 5' RACE reads in MiXCR, keeping a single row per CDR3 protein. Altogether tens of thousands of distinct CDR3 sequences are present, 6% to 7% being singletons, with the ten largest covering 0.57%. The source material was CD4+ T cells from blood. The receptor comes from a woman aged 40 to 49 in good health. The genes are TRBV28 and TRBJ2-1; TRBD2 matches 8 bases. The CDR3 DNA reads as TGTGCCAGCAGGCCCCTTAATGGAGCGGGAGACAATGAGCAGTTCTTC. This codes for CASRPLNGAGDNEQFF.